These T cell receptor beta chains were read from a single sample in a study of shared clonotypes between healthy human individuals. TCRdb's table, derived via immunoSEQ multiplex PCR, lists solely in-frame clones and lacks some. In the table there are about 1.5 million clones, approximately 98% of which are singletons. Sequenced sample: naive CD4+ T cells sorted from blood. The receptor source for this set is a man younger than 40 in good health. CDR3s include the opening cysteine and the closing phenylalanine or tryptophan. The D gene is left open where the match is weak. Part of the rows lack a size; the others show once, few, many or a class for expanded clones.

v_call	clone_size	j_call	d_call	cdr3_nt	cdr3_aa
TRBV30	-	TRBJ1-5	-	TGTGCCTGGAGTGATTTAGGAAATCAGCCCCAGCATTTT	CAWSDLGNQPQHF
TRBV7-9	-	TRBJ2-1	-	TGTGCCAGCAGCTTTTTAGGGGCCAATGAGCAGTTCTTC	CASSFLGANEQFF
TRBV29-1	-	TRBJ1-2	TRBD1	TGCAGCATTAGGGACAGGGGGGTTCGTGGCTACACCTTC	CSIRDRGVRGYTF
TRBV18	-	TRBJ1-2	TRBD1	TGTGCCAGCTCACCACCGCGGGACAGGGGGCATGGGGGCTACACCTTC	CASSPPRDRGHGGYTF
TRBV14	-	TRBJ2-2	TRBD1	TGTGCCAGCAGCCAAGATCAGAGAGGGACAGAGGAGCTGTTTTTT	CASSQDQRGTEELFF
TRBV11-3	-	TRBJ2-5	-	TGTGCCAGCAGCTTAGATAGTCGCAGGGGAACCCAAGAGACCCAGTACTTC	CASSLDSRRGTQETQYF
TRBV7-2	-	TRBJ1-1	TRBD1	TGTGCCAGCAGCTTTAGGACAGGGGGCGGTTTGACTGAAGCTTTCTTT	CASSFRTGGGLTEAFF
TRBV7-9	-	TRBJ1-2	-	TGTGCCAGCAGCTTTCGCACGGATTCTTATGGCTACACCTTC	CASSFRTDSYGYTF
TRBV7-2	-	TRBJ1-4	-	TGTGCCAGCAGTAACAGGAATGAAAAACTGTTTTTT	CASSNRNEKLFF
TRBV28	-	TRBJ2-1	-	-	CASSSSPAAAYNEQFF
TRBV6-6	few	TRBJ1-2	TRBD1	TGTGCCAGCAGACGGGACAGGGAAAGGGGCTACACCTTC	CASRRDRERGYTF
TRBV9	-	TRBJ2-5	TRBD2	TGTGCCAGCAGCGTAAGCGGGATACCGGAGACCCAGTACTTC	CASSVSGIPETQYF
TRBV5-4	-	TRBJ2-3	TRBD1	TGTGCCAGCAGCTCCGGACAGGGGATCAGGGAATATACGCAGTATTTT	CASSSGQGIREYTQYF
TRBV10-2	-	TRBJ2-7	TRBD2	TGCGCCAGCATGGGACTAGCGGGAGTGCAGCAGTACTTC	CASMGLAGVQQYF
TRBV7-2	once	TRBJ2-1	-	TGTGCCAGCAGCTTAGCGGTCGGGAAGAATGAGCAGTTCTTC	CASSLAVGKNEQFF
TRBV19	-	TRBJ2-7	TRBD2	TGTGCCAGTAGTATAGAACCGGGGGGGACAACCTACGAGCAGTACTTC	CASSIEPGGTTYEQYF
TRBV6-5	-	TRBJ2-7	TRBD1	TGTGCCAGCAGTTACTCTCGGGACAGTTCCTACGAGCAGTACTTC	CASSYSRDSSYEQYF
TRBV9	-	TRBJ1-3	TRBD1	TGTGCCAGCAGCGCCCGGGACAGGGATGGAAACACCATATATTTT	CASSARDRDGNTIYF
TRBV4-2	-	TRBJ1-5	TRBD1	TGTGCCAGCAGCCACCTCAAGGGACAGGGGGCAGGTCAGCCCCAGCATTTT	CASSHLKGQGAGQPQHF
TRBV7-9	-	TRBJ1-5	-	TGTGCCAGCAGCCTTGACGAGGGCAATCAGCCCCAGCATTTT	CASSLDEGNQPQHF
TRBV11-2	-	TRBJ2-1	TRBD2	TGTGCCAGCAGCGGATATTACCGAACTAGCGGCCTCTACAATGAGCAGTTCTTC	CASSGYYRTSGLYNEQFF
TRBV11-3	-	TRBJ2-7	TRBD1	TGTGCCAGCTCCCGGGACAGAAGCTACGAGCAGTACTTC	CASSRDRSYEQYF
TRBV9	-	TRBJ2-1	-	TGTGCCAGCAGCGTAGTAAGTCAGAACAATGAGCAGTTCTTC	CASSVVSQNNEQFF
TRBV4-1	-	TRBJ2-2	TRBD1	TGCGCCAGCAGCCAAACCGGGACAGGGACCGGGGAGCTGTTTTTT	CASSQTGTGTGELFF
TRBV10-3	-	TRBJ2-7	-	TGTGCCATCAGGAGTACCCGTACGTCCTACGAGCAGTACTTC	CAIRSTRTSYEQYF
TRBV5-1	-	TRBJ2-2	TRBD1	TGCGCCAGCAGCTCCCTTAACAGGGGAGTCACCGGGGAGCTGTTTTTT	CASSSLNRGVTGELFF
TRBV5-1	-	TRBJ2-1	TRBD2	TGCGCCAGCCAACCGGGACTAGTACCCCTAGCCCCCAACAATGAGCAGTTCTTC	CASQPGLVPLAPNNEQFF
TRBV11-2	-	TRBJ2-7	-	TGTGCCAGCAGCTTAGTCCAGGGTTTCTACGAGCAGTACTTC	CASSLVQGFYEQYF
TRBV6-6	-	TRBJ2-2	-	TGTGCCAGCAGGAGGGCTGGCGCCCGCCCGGAGCTGTTTTTT	CASRRAGARPELFF
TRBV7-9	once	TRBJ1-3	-	TGTGCCAGCAGCAGAGGGGACGTCGGGGGAAACACCATATATTTT	CASSRGDVGGNTIYF
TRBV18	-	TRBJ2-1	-	TGTGCCAGCTCACCAGGAATAGTGGAATCTAATGAGCAGTTCTTC	CASSPGIVESNEQFF
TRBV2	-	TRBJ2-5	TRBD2	TGTGCCAGCAGTGACGGGAGGTCCAGCCAAGAGACCCAGTACTTC	CASSDGRSSQETQYF
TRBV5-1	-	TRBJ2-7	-	TGCGCCAGCAGCTTGATAACAGGGTCCGGGTACGAGCAGTACTTC	CASSLITGSGYEQYF
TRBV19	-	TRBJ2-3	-	TGTGCCAGTAGTATAGCTCGGGGCACAGATACGCAGTATTTT	CASSIARGTDTQYF
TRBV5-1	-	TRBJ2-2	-	TGCGCCAGCAGCTTGAGGCGACAGAACACCGGGGAGCTGTTTTTT	CASSLRRQNTGELFF
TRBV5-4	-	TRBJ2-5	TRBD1	TGTGCCAGCAGCTGGACAGGGGTTGAAGAGACCCAGTACTTC	CASSWTGVEETQYF
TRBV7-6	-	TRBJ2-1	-	TGTGCCAGCAGCTCCCAATTAGGGGGAGGCAATGAGCAGTTCTTC	CASSSQLGGGNEQFF
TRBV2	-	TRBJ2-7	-	TGTGCCAGCAGTGAAGCGCTGAGTTTCCAGGAGCAGTACTTC	CASSEALSFQEQYF
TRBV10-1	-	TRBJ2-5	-	TGCGCCAGCAGTGAGTCGTTGGAGACCCAGTACTTC	CASSESLETQYF
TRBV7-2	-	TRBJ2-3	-	TGTGCCAGCAGCTTAGTTCGCAGCGCCATCACCTTCACAGATACGCAGTATTTT	CASSLVRSAITFTDTQYF
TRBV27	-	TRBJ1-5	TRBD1	TGTGCCAGCAGTTCGGACAGGGGAAGCAATCAGCCCCAGCATTTT	CASSSDRGSNQPQHF
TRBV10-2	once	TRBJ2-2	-	TGCGCCAGCAGTGAAGGTCTAAACACCGGGGAGCTGTTTTTT	CASSEGLNTGELFF